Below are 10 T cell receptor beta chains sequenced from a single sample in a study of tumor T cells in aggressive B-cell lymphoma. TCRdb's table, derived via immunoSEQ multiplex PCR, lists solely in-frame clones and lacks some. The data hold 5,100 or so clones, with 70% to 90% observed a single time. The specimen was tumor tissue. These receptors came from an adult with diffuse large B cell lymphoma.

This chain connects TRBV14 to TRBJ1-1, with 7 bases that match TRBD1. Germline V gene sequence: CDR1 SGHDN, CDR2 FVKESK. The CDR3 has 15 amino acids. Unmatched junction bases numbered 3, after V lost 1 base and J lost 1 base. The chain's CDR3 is CASSQGRTGNTEAFF. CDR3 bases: TGTGCCAGCAGCCAAGGACGGACAGGGAACACTGAAGCTTTCTTT.

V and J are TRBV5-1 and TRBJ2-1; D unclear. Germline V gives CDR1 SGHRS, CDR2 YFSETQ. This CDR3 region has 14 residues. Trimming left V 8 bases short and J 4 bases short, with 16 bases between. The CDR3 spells CASSPRQTYNEQFF. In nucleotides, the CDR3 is TGCGCCAGTTCTCCGAGGCAGACTTACAATGAGCAGTTCTTC.

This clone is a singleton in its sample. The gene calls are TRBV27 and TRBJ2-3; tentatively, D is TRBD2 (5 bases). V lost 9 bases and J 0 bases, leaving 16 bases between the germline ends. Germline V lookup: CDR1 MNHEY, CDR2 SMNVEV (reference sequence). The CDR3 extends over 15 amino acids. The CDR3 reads CASRPSGSSTDTQYF. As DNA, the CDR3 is TGTGCCAGTCGTCCGAGCGGTTCTAGCACAGATACGCAGTATTTT.

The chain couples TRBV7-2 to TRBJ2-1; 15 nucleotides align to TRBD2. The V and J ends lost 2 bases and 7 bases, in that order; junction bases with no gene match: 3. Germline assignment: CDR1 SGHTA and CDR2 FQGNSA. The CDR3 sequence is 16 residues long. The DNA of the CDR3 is TGTGCCAGCAGCTTATCGGGACTAGCGGGGGGTAATGAGCAGTTCTTC. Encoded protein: CASSLSGLAGGNEQFF.

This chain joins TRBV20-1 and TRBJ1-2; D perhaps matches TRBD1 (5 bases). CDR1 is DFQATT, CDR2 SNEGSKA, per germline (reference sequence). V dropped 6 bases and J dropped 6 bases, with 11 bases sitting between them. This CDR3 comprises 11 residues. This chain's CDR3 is CSASGADGYTF. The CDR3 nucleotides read TGCAGTGCCAGTGGGGCAGATGGCTACACCTTC.

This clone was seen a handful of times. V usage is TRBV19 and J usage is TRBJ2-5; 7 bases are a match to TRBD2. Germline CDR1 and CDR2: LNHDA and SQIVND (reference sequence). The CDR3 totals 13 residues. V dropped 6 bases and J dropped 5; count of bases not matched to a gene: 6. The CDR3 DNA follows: TGTGCCAGTAGCCTTGTGGGGGGGGAGACCCAGTACTTC. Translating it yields CASSLVGGETQYF. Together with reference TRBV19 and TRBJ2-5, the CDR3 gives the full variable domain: DGGITQSPKYLFRKEGQNVTLSCEQNLNHDAMYWYRQDPGQGLRLIYYSQIVNDFQKGDIAEGYSVSREKKESFPLTVTSAQKNPTAFYLCASSLVGGETQYFGPGTRLLVL.

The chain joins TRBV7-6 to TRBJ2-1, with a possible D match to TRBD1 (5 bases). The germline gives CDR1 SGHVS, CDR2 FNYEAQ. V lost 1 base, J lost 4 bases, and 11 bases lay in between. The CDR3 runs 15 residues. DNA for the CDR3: TGTGCCAGCAGCTTAGAGCCTACAGGATACAATGAGCAGTTCTTC. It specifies CASSLEPTGYNEQFF.

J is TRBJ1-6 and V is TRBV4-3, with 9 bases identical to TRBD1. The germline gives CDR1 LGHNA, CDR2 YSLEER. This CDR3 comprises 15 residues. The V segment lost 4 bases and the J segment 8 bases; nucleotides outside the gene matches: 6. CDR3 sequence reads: CASSRDRAGDSPLHF. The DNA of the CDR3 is TGCGCCAGCAGCCGGGACAGGGCCGGGGATTCACCCCTCCACTTT.

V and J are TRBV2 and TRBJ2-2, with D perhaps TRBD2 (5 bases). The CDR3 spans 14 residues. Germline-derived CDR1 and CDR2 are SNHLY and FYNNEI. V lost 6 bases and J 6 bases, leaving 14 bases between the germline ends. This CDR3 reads CASRRDVYAGELFF. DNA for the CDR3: TGTGCCAGCAGGAGGGATGTCTACGCCGGGGAGCTGTTTTTT.

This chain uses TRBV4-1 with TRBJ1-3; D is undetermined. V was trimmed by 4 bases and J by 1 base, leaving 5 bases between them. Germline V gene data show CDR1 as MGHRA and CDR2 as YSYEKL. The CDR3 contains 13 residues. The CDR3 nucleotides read TGCGCCAGCAGCCCTAGATCTGGAAACACCATATATTTT. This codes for CASSPRSGNTIYF.